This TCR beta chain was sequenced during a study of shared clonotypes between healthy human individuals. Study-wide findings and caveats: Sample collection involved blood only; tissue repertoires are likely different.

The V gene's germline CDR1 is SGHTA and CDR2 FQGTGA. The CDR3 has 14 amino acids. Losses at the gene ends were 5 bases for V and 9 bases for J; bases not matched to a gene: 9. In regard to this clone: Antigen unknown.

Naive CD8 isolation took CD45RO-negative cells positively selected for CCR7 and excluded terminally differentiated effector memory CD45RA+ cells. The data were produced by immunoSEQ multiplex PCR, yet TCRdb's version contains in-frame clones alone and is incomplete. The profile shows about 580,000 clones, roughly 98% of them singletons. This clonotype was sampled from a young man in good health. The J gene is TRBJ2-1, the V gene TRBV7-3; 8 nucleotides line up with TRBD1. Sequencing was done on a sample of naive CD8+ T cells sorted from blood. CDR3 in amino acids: CASSAGGAVGEQFF. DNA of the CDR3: TGTGCCAGCAGCGCAGGGGGCGCGGTCGGTGAGCAGTTCTTC.